A selection of T cell receptor beta chains follows, all from one sample in a study of T cell responses to AZD1222 COVID-19 vaccine. Produced via immunoSEQ multiplex PCR; TCRdb's table is partial and in-frame only. The profile shows over 85,000 clones, less than 95% of them singletons. Sequences were derived from peripheral blood, sampled on day 0 of AZD1222 vaccination. The source of these receptors is an adult in good health. Each CDR3 is given with its conserved first and last residue. D genes are given only for firm matches. Clone size is given for some rows only: seen once, a few or many times, or a class if the clone is expanded.

j_call clone_size d_call v_call cdr3_aa cdr3_nt
TRBJ1-1 - - TRBV18 CASSSNKNTEAFF TGTGCCAGCTCATCGAACAAGAACACTGAAGCTTTCTTT
TRBJ1-1 - - TRBV13 CASSLEGPTEGRTPAAFF TGTGCCAGCAGCTTAGAGGGGCCGACAGAGGGGCGGACTCCGGCAGCTTTCTTT
TRBJ1-6 - - TRBV19 CASRNRDGNSPLHF TGTGCCAGTAGGAACCGGGACGGTAATTCACCCCTCCACTTT
TRBJ2-3 - - TRBV19 CASSISGTTDTQYF TGTGCCAGTAGTATATCGGGGACCACAGATACGCAGTATTTT
TRBJ2-7 - TRBD1 TRBV19 CASSISPGQGSSYEQYF TGTGCCAGTAGTATCTCTCCGGGACAGGGAAGCTCCTACGAGCAGTACTTC
TRBJ1-5 - - TRBV5-1 CASSLGSSNQPQHF TGCGCCAGCAGCTTGGGTTCTAGCAATCAGCCCCAGCATTTT
TRBJ1-1 - - TRBV27 CASRGGLTNTEAFF TGTGCCAGCAGAGGGGGACTTACGAACACTGAAGCTTTCTTT
TRBJ2-3 - - TRBV6-5 CASKTHSDTQYF TGTGCCAGCAAAACCCATTCAGATACGCAGTATTTT
TRBJ2-7 few TRBD1 TRBV20-1 CSTDRGREQYF TGCAGTACTGACAGGGGCCGGGAGCAGTACTTC
TRBJ1-1 - TRBD1 TRBV7-2 CASSPRARGHTEAFF TGTGCCAGCAGCCCCCGGGCCAGGGGGCATACTGAAGCTTTCTTT
TRBJ2-2 - - TRBV28 CASSSWTATNTGELFF TGTGCCAGCAGTTCGTGGACAGCCACGAACACCGGGGAGCTGTTTTTT
TRBJ1-1 - - TRBV10-3 CAISEGGPNTEAFF TGTGCCATCAGTGAGGGAGGGCCTAACACTGAAGCTTTCTTT
TRBJ1-2 - TRBD1 TRBV7-9 CASSSSGTGEADGYTF TGTGCCAGCAGCTCCTCCGGGACAGGGGAAGCGGATGGCTACACCTTC
TRBJ1-2 - - TRBV2 CASPNQDFQAGYTF TGTGCCAGCCCGAACCAGGACTTTCAGGCGGGCTACACCTTC
TRBJ2-3 - TRBD1 TRBV5-1 CASSHRMGQGTDTQYF TGCGCCAGCAGCCATAGAATGGGACAGGGCACAGATACGCAGTATTTT
TRBJ1-1 - TRBD1 TRBV5-1 CASRPTQGGYTEAFF TGCGCCAGCAGACCGACACAGGGGGGATACACTGAAGCTTTCTTT
TRBJ1-1 - - TRBV16 CASSPSWGGGTEAFF TGTGCCAGCAGCCCCAGCTGGGGAGGCGGCACTGAAGCTTTCTTT
TRBJ2-1 - - TRBV7-9 CASTYRAGEQFF TGTGCCAGCACCTACCGGGCGGGTGAGCAGTTCTTC
TRBJ1-3 - - TRBV19 CASRESTPGNTIYF TGTGCCAGTAGAGAATCCACCCCGGGAAACACCATATATTTT
TRBJ2-7 once - TRBV2 CASSVAGGTYEQYF TGTGCCAGCAGTGTGGCAGGAGGTACCTACGAGCAGTACTTC
TRBJ1-6 - TRBD1 TRBV27 CASSLRTGGADNSPLHF TGTGCCAGCAGTCTAAGGACAGGGGGCGCTGATAATTCACCCCTCCACTTT
TRBJ2-2 - TRBD1 TRBV28 CASSPGTGGTGELFF TGTGCCAGCAGTCCCGGGACAGGAGGTACCGGGGAGCTGTTTTTT
TRBJ2-6 - - TRBV6-1 CASSEARTASGANVLTF TGTGCCAGCAGTGAAGCCCGGACAGCCTCTGGGGCCAACGTCCTGACTTTC
TRBJ1-1 - - TRBV29-1 CSVERGRQAFF TGCAGCGTTGAGCGGGGACGTCAAGCTTTCTTT
TRBJ2-5 - - TRBV7-3 CASSLRGASQETQYF TGTGCCAGCAGCCTAAGGGGCGCGTCTCAAGAGACCCAGTACTTC
TRBJ2-1 - TRBD1 TRBV2 CASSEGQSSYNEQFF TGTGCCAGCAGCGAGGGACAGTCCTCCTACAATGAGCAGTTCTTC
TRBJ1-2 - - TRBV6-5 CATLRGNRRNYGYTF TGTGCTACCCTAAGGGGGAACAGGCGAAACTATGGCTACACCTTC
TRBJ2-5 - TRBD2 TRBV7-8 CASSLNLRGEVRETQYF TGTGCCAGCAGCTTAAATCTGCGGGGGGAGGTTAGGGAGACCCAGTACTTC
TRBJ1-2 - - TRBV28 CASSLSLRGGYTF TGTGCCAGCAGTTTATCCCTCAGGGGAGGCTACACCTTC
TRBJ2-4 - TRBD1 TRBV4-1 CASSPRQGAWDIQYF TGCGCCAGCAGCCCCCGACAGGGGGCTTGGGACATTCAGTACTTC
TRBJ1-1 - - TRBV29-1 CSVVSRSTEAFF TGCAGCGTTGTTTCGAGAAGCACTGAAGCTTTCTTT
TRBJ1-1 - - TRBV7-8 CASSSVLTERNTEAFF TGTGCCAGCAGCTCGGTTTTGACAGAAAGGAACACTGAAGCTTTCTTT
TRBJ2-7 - - TRBV12-3/TRBV12-4 CASSFGGKGEQYF TGTGCCAGCAGTTTCGGGGGAAAAGGCGAGCAGTACTTC
TRBJ1-5 - - TRBV27 CASSLGGRSNQPQHF TGTGCCAGCAGTTTAGGGGGGAGAAGCAATCAGCCCCAGCATTTT
TRBJ1-5 - - TRBV10-2 CASSVAGGNQPQHF TGCGCCAGCAGTGTGGCAGGGGGCAATCAGCCCCAGCATTTT
TRBJ1-5 - - TRBV6-5 CASRDRLFNQPQHF TGTGCCAGCAGGGACAGACTATTCAATCAGCCCCAGCATTTT
TRBJ1-2 once - TRBV3-1/TRBV3-2 CASSQAGRIGYTF TGTGCCAGCAGCCAGGCGGGCCGCATTGGCTACACCTTC
TRBJ2-7 - TRBD1 TRBV6-5 CASRSTGAEQYF TGTGCCAGCAGATCAACAGGGGCCGAGCAGTACTTC
TRBJ1-5 once - TRBV3-1/TRBV3-2 CASSQADSNQPQHF TGTGCCAGCAGCCAAGCAGATAGCAATCAGCCCCAGCATTTT
TRBJ2-2 - - TRBV6-1 CASSDKRPLRELFF TGTGCCAGCAGTGACAAGCGGCCGTTAAGGGAGCTGTTTTTT
TRBJ2-7 - TRBD2 TRBV7-3 CASSISGGKIYEQYF TGTGCCAGCAGCATTAGCGGGGGGAAAATCTACGAGCAGTACTTC
TRBJ1-2 - - TRBV3-1/TRBV3-2 CASSQGENGYTF TGTGCCAGCAGCCAGGGGGAGAATGGCTACACCTTC
TRBJ1-4 - - TRBV18 CASSRTGGTNEKLFF TGTGCCAGCTCACGAACTGGGGGCACTAATGAAAAACTGTTTTTT
TRBJ1-6 - - TRBV30 CAWSGAENSPLHF TGTGCCTGGAGTGGGGCCGAAAATTCACCCCTCCACTTT
TRBJ1-1 - - TRBV27 CAAGWPNTEAFF TGTGCCGCAGGGTGGCCGAACACTGAAGCTTTCTTT
TRBJ2-4 once TRBD2 TRBV28 CASSLGGSAAKNIQYF TGTGCCAGCAGTTTGGGGGGGTCTGCAGCCAAAAACATTCAGTACTTC
TRBJ2-3 - TRBD2 TRBV5-1 CASSFPSGGTDTQYF TGCGCCAGCAGCTTCCCTAGCGGGGGGACAGATACGCAGTATTTT
TRBJ2-3 once TRBD2 TRBV4-1 CASSQGLAGGDTQYF TGCGCCAGCAGCCAAGGGCTAGCGGGGGGAGATACGCAGTATTTT
TRBJ1-1 - TRBD1 TRBV11-2 CASSSPGNRGTEAFF TGTGCCAGCAGCTCTCCGGGCAACAGGGGTACTGAAGCTTTCTTT
TRBJ1-2 - - TRBV10-1 CASSEGRSYGYTF TGCGCCAGCAGTGAGGGACGGAGCTATGGCTACACCTTC
TRBJ1-6 - - TRBV2 CASSVEKGSSPLHF TGTGCCAGCAGTGTGGAAAAGGGGAGTTCACCCCTCCACTTT
TRBJ2-3 - - TRBV5-1 CASSLGITDTQYF TGCGCCAGCAGCTTGGGCATCACAGATACGCAGTATTTT
TRBJ2-2 - - TRBV14 CASSQDAGSGELFF TGTGCCAGCAGCCAAGATGCGGGGTCCGGGGAGCTGTTTTTT
TRBJ1-5 - - TRBV3-1/TRBV3-2 CASSQGGGQPQHF TGTGCCAGCAGCCAAGGCGGGGGACAGCCCCAGCATTTT
TRBJ2-3 - TRBD2 TRBV2 CASTEFGLAGGDTDTQYF TGTGCCAGCACTGAATTTGGACTAGCGGGGGGAGACACAGATACGCAGTATTTT